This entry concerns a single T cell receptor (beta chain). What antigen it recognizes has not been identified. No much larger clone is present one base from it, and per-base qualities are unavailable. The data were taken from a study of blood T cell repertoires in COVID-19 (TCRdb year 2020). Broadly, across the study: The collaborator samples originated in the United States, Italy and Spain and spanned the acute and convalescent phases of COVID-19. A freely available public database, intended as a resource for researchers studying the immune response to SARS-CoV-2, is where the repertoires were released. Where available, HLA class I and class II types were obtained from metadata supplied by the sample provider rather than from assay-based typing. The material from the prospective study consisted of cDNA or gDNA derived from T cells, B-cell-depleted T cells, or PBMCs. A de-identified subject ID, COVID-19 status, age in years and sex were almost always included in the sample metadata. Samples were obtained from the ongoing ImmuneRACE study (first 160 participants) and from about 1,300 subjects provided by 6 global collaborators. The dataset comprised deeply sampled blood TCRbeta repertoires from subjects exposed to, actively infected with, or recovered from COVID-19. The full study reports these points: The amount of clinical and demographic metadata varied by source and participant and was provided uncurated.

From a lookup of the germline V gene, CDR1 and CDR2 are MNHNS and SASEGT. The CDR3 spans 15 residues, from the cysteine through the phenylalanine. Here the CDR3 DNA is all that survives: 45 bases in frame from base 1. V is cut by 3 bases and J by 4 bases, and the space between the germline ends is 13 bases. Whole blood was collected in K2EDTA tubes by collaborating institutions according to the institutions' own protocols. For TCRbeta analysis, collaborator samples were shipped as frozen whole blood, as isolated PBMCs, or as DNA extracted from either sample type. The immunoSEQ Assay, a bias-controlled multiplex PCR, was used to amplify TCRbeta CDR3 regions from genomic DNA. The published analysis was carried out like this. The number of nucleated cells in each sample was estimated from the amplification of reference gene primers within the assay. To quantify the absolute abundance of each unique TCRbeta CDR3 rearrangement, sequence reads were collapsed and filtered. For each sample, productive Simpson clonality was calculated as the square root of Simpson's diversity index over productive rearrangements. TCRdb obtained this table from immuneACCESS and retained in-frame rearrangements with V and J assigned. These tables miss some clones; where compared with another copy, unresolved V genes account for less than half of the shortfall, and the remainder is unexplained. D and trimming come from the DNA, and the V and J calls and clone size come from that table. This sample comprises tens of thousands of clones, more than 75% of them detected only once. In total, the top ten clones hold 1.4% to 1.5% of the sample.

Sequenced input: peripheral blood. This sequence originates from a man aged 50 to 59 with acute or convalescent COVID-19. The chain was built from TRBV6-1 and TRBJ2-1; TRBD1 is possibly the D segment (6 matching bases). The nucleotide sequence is TGTGCCAGCAGTGACCAGAACAGGGAGTACAATGAGCAGTTCTTC. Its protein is CASSDQNREYNEQFF.